This T cell receptor beta chain was sequenced for a study of cytomegalovirus exposure and HLA in healthy donors. Study conclusions and caveats: Subsequent analysis revealed that first-cohort TCR clusters tended to co-occur in the 120 or so validation repertoires. While the bulk of TCR sequences proved rare, some public TCRs turned up in many donors. Some TCR beta chains (roughly 150 of them) were listed as cytomegalovirus-associated.

Trimming took 5 bases from V and 4 from J; bases not matched to a gene: 8. The germline CDR1 and CDR2 sequences are GTSNPN and SVGIG (reference sequence). The CDR3 sequence is 13 residues long. This table comes from immunoSEQ multiplex PCR, and its TCRdb copy is limited to in-frame clones, with some not included. The profile shows 240,000 or so clones, about 90% of them singletons. On this clone itself: Antigen specificity is unknown.

The chain has TRBV30 and TRBJ2-7; TRBD2 matches 7 bases. The sample was PBMCs. The receptor was derived from a young woman in good health and CMV-seropositive. For the CDR3, the DNA is TGTGCCTGGGGAGAGGGAGGGCCTTACGAGCAGTACTTC. Encoded protein: CAWGEGGPYEQYF.